Listed here are 22 T cell receptor beta chains from one sample, sequenced in a study of metastatic and nonmetastatic thyroid tumors. TCRdb re-called clones from the PCR reads using MiXCR. The repertoire holds thousands of clones, with approximately 16% as singletons. No patient had received any treatment before thyroid surgery. Specimen: tumor tissue. These receptors came from a male donor with papillary thyroid cancer or a benign thyroid nodule (not recorded which). Some clones in this sample may be carry-over from other donors' samples.

Ten or more counts support this clone. V is TRBV4-2 and J is TRBJ1-5; 7 bases map to TRBD1. The CDR3 is 18 residues long. Trimming at V came to 0 bases and at J to 2 bases, leaving 10 bases not matched to a gene. Germline CDR1 LGHNA, CDR2 YNFKEQ. In DNA, the CDR3 is TGTGCCAGCAGCCAAGATCCCCCTTTGACAGGGCGCAATCAGCCCCAGCATTTT. It codes for CASSQDPPLTGRNQPQHF.

This clone appeared many times. The rearrangement links TRBV7-9 to TRBJ2-3, with a weak D call TRBD1 (6 bases). Trimming took off 1 base at V and 0 bases at J, with 8 bases between the two ends. Germline V gives CDR1 SEHNR, CDR2 FQNEAQ (reference sequence). The CDR3 consists of 15 residues. CDR3 protein: CASSLEGQSTDTQYF. DNA for the CDR3: TGTGCCAGCAGCTTAGAAGGACAGAGCACAGATACGCAGTATTTT.

This clone came up once. The rearrangement links TRBV5-1 to TRBJ1-1; D ambiguous. CDR3 length: 13 residues. The germline V gene has CDR1 SGHRS and CDR2 YFSETQ. V dropped 2 bases and J dropped 7 bases, with 12 bases sitting between them. CDR3 loop: CASSLDRGVEAFF. The DNA for the CDR3 is TGCGCCAGCAGCTTAGATCGGGGAGTTGAAGCTTTCTTT. The whole variable domain, remainder taken from reference TRBV5-1 and TRBJ1-1, is KAGVTQTPRYLIKTRGQQVTLSCSPISGHRSVSWYQQTPGQGLQFLFEYFSETQRNKGNFPGRFSGRQFSNSRSEMNVSTLELGDSALYLCASSLDRGVEAFFGQGTRLTVV.

This chain links TRBV6-1 with TRBJ1-2; 7 bases fit TRBD1. Trimming took 6 bases from V and 5 from J; bases not matched to a gene: 12. Germline CDR1 is MNHNS and CDR2 is SASEGT. The CDR3 spans 15 residues. Here the CDR3 DNA reads TGTGCCAGCAGGCCCAGCGGGACAGAAGATTATGGCTACACCTTC. Amino acid sequence: CASRPSGTEDYGYTF.

This chain joins TRBV6-6 and TRBJ1-4; D may be TRBD1 (5 bases). Germline-derived CDR1 and CDR2 are MNHNY and SVGAGI (reference sequence). The CDR3 is 15 amino acids. The V gene lost 0 bases and the J gene lost 0 bases, with 5 bases spanning the gap. The CDR3 DNA reads TGTGCCAGCAGTTACTCGGACACAACTAATGAAAAACTGTTTTTT. This sequence encodes CASSYSDTTNEKLFF.

This clone is labeled as medium-sized. This sequence joins TRBV19 and TRBJ1-5; 8 bases match TRBD1. V was pared by 4 bases and J by 7 bases, with 9 bases of the junction left unmatched. Germline CDR1 reads LNHDA; CDR2 reads SQIVND (reference sequence). The CDR3 has 15 residues. The CDR3 sequence is CASSRTGRRGQPQHF. The CDR3 DNA follows: TGTGCCAGTAGTAGGACAGGGAGGAGGGGACAGCCCCAGCATTTT.

This clone appeared a few times. The chain is built from TRBV12-3 or TRBV12-4 and TRBJ1-1; D is unclear. This CDR3 comprises 11 residues. Trimming cost V 1 base and J 5 bases, with 2 bases left between them. In nucleotides, the CDR3 is TGTGCCAGCAGTTTAGGGACTGAAGCTTTCTTT. The encoded protein is CASSLGTEAFF.

This clone was picked up many times. The rearrangement uses TRBV11-2 and TRBJ1-3, with D uncertain. This CDR3 comprises 15 residues. With 7 bases removed from V and 0 bases from J, the gap between germline ends came to 13 bases. Germline assignment: CDR1 SGHAT and CDR2 FQNNGV. The CDR3 DNA follows: TGTGCCAGCACCCACAACGGGTTCTCTGGAAACACCATATATTTT. This gives the protein CASTHNGFSGNTIYF.

This clone has ten or more counts. The chain combines TRBV7-8 with TRBJ2-1; maybe TRBD2 (6 bases). This CDR3 has 20 amino acids. In germline, CDR1 is SGHVS, CDR2 FQNEAQ. V lost 1 base, J lost 7 bases, and 29 bases lay in between. CDR3 nucleotides: TGTGCCAGCAGCTTAGGCAGACTGGGACTCACGCCCGGAGTTATTAATGAGCAGTTCTTC. It codes for CASSLGRLGLTPGVINEQFF.

This clone is judged medium-sized. This sequence joins TRBV7-2 and TRBJ2-7, with 11 bases aligning to TRBD2. CDR3 length: 14 amino acids. CDR1 and CDR2 from the germline V gene are SGHTA and FQGNSA. V shed 4 bases and J 5 bases; nucleotides not matched to a gene: 4. DNA of the CDR3: TGTGCCAGCAGCTCCCGACTAGCGGGAAACGAGCAGTACTTC. This sequence encodes CASSSRLAGNEQYF.

This clone has only a few counts. In DNA form, the CDR3 reads TGTGCCAGCAGTTTATCTTTTGGCCTAGGTCGGTACGAGCAGTACTTC. This encodes CASSLSFGLGRYEQYF. The chain has TRBV27 and TRBJ2-7, with unresolved D. CDR1 MNHEY and CDR2 SMNVEV come from the germline V gene (reference sequence). Trimming stripped 0 bases from V and 4 bases from J, with 16 bases between. This CDR3 region has 16 residues.

There are a few counts of this clone. This chain links TRBV28 with TRBJ2-5; D might be TRBD1 (6 bases). Germline lookup yields CDR1 MDHEN and CDR2 SYDVKM. The germline V and J ends were trimmed by 5 bases and 1 base, with 8 bases remaining between them. CDR3 length: 13 amino acids. The CDR3 nucleotides are TGTGCCAGCAGTCGACAGGTCCAAGAGACCCAGTACTTC. It codes for CASSRQVQETQYF.

J is TRBJ1-6 and V is TRBV19; D is perhaps TRBD1 (6 bases). V shed 8 bases and J shed 6 bases, with 11 bases lying between them. This CDR3 contains 13 residues. Germline lookup yields CDR1 LNHDA and CDR2 SQIVND (reference sequence). DNA for the CDR3: TGTGCCAGTGGGGGGCGGAGTAATTCACCCCTCCACTTT. As protein: CASGGRSNSPLHF. The full variable domain, its missing parts supplied by reference TRBV19 and TRBJ1-6, is DGGITQSPKYLFRKEGQNVTLSCEQNLNHDAMYWYRQDPGQGLRLIYYSQIVNDFQKGDIAEGYSVSREKKESFPLTVTSAQKNPTAFYLCASGGRSNSPLHFGNGTRLTVT.

The rearrangement joins TRBV10-2 to TRBJ1-1; perhaps TRBD1 as D (6 bases). The germline V gene encodes CDR1 WSHSY and CDR2 SAAADI. Trimming stripped 4 bases from V and 3 bases from J, with 27 bases between. The CDR3 is made up of 19 amino acids. CDR3 sequence: CASSGSGARSGWAHTEAFF. Here the CDR3 DNA reads TGCGCCAGCAGTGGGTCGGGGGCTAGGAGTGGGTGGGCCCACACTGAAGCTTTCTTT.

This clone appeared many times. The genes are TRBV5-1 and TRBJ2-1; TRBD2 matches 13 bases. Germline-derived CDR1 and CDR2 are SGHRS and YFSETQ. V lost 1 base and J lost 9; bases outside the gene matches: 10. The CDR3 sequence is 17 residues long. CDR3 amino acids: CASSLTSGGGALGEQFF. CDR3 coding DNA: TGCGCCAGCAGCTTGACTAGCGGGGGGGGAGCTTTGGGTGAGCAGTTCTTC.

The rearrangement links TRBV6-1 to TRBJ2-2; 14 bases are a match to TRBD2. The V gene's germline CDR1 is MNHNS and CDR2 SASEGT. The CDR3 sequence is 16 residues long. J gave up 6 bases and V 6 bases, and 6 bases lay outside the gene matches. This chain's CDR3 is CASSPQGLAGAGELFF. DNA of the CDR3: TGTGCCAGCAGCCCGCAGGGACTAGCGGGAGCCGGGGAGCTGTTTTTT.

The chain couples TRBV11-3 to TRBJ2-7; 9 nucleotides match TRBD2. The CDR3 contains 19 residues. CDR1 is SGHNT and CDR2 is YENEEA in the germline V gene. Germline trimming cut 4 bases from V and 4 bases from J; bases unmatched to any gene: 20. The CDR3 reads CASSSPEEGVAGELYEQYF. The CDR3 region has the DNA TGTGCCAGCAGCTCTCCGGAGGAAGGGGTAGCGGGAGAGCTGTACGAGCAGTACTTC.

Relative to its sample, this clone is large. The chain is built from TRBV20-1 and TRBJ1-2; 9 bases match TRBD1. The CDR3 is made up of 13 amino acids. CDR1 is DFQATT and CDR2 is SNEGSKA in the germline V gene (reference sequence). Trimming removed 5 bases from V and 6 bases from J; junction bases left unmatched: 7. CDR3 coding DNA: TGCAGTGCTGTCCGGGACAGGGTAGATGGCTACACCTTC. Its translation: CSAVRDRVDGYTF.

This clone was counted many times. J is TRBJ2-3 and V is TRBV7-6; the D is unclear. Trimming stripped 5 bases from V and 4 bases from J, with 13 bases between. Germline values: CDR1 SGHVS, CDR2 FNYEAQ. This CDR3 spans 14 amino acids. The CDR3 loop reads CASSPAASPDTQYF. CDR3 DNA sequence: TGTGCCAGCAGCCCCGCGGCCAGTCCAGATACGCAGTATTTT.

This clone is deemed medium-sized (0.01 to 0.1%). J is TRBJ2-1 and V is TRBV5-1; possible D gene TRBD2, 6 bases. V shed 4 bases and J shed 0 bases, with 11 bases lying between them. Germline-derived CDR1 and CDR2 are SGHRS and YFSETQ. The CDR3 sequence is 15 residues long. The CDR3 region is CASSRDSSSYNEQFF. The CDR3 DNA is TGCGCCAGCAGCCGGGACTCGAGCTCCTACAATGAGCAGTTCTTC.

The rearrangement uses TRBV12-3 or TRBV12-4 and TRBJ1-2; D is uncertain. The CDR3 spans 13 residues. V was cut by 2 bases and J by 3 bases, with 7 bases left in between. Here the CDR3 reads CASSLSGDYGYTF. CDR3 DNA: TGTGCCAGCAGTTTATCTGGGGACTATGGCTACACCTTC.

This clone was seen ten or more times. This chain connects TRBV5-6 to TRBJ2-1; D uncertain. V lost 4 bases and J lost 5, with 22 bases in between. This CDR3 contains 17 residues. Per germline, CDR1 SGHDT and CDR2 YYEEEE. The CDR3 region is CASSPAFTMWSDNEQFF. Here the CDR3 DNA reads TGTGCCAGCAGCCCTGCTTTTACAATGTGGTCGGACAATGAGCAGTTCTTC.